Listed below are T cell receptor beta chains from one sample, sequenced in a study of shared clonotypes between healthy human individuals. Libraries were prepared by immunoSEQ multiplex PCR; TCRdb keeps only in-frame clonotypes and omits some of them. The sample consists of more than 1.2 million clones, approximately 98.5% of them appearing once. The sequenced sample was naive CD4+ T cells sorted from blood. All receptors come from a man in his thirties or forties in good health. The CDR3 runs from the conserved cysteine through the conserved F or W. The listing skips clone size in some rows; elsewhere it reads once, few, many or a size class.

abundance | v_gene | CDR3aa
. | TRBV7-9 | CASSPTGTPAHEQYF
. | TRBV27 | CASSLRVWASGLGNEQFF
. | TRBV29-1 | CSVALAGGNTGELFF
. | TRBV18 | CASSSTREYGYTF
. | TRBV28 | CASSPGQSAKNIQYF
once | TRBV7-9 | CASSFRGSPDTQYF
. | TRBV28 | CASSLSGPNQPQHF
. | TRBV28 | CATANLGDTQYF
. | TRBV18 | CASSTGRKDTEAFF
. | TRBV19 | CASSATGQVNTGELFF
. | TRBV5-6 | CASSPGGLAYENEQYF
. | TRBV29-1 | CSVEDSGTVAYEQYF
. | TRBV2 | CASTGRQGSIRPGELFF
once | TRBV4-1 | CASSQVLRGTAKVYGYTF
once | TRBV2 | CASSPTGYNQPQHF
. | TRBV19 | CASSNRGRDQPQHF
. | TRBV28 | CAILRTGKGEQYF
. | TRBV4-1 | CASSQVGKLRQGSAKNIQYF
. | TRBV11-3 | CASSLGQGTYEQYF
. | TRBV19 | CASTRGVTYNEQFF
. | TRBV6-1 | CASTRTRANTEAFF
. | TRBV2 | CASSASGTITGELFF
. | TRBV5-4 | CASSRREDTQYF
. | TRBV4-2 | CASSRSGDRSTYGYTF
. | TRBV9 | CASSAGTPGDQPQHF
. | TRBV7-9 | CASSFSIGGRVPSYNEQFF
. | TRBV5-1 | CASSSTERSYEQYF
. | TRBV18 | CASSPRLGQGGTDTQYF
. | TRBV5-1 | CASSPTGNSYEQYF
once | TRBV27 | CASSLSRGRPYNEQFF
. | TRBV5-1 | CASSLAGFAGNTIYF
. | TRBV5-4 | CASRVSGGSYEQYF
. | TRBV10-2 | CASSYPEQFF
. | TRBV2 | CATRAASTDTQYF
. | TRBV19 | CASTLQARGYGYTF
once | TRBV25-1 | CASSEYSSNQPQHF
. | TRBV7-2 | CASSFFPITVDRSYEQYF
. | TRBV4-3 | CASSPDHRQGETQYF
. | TRBV5-1 | CASSLAGVDTEAFF
. | TRBV18 | CASSLRGDTQYF
. | TRBV5-1 | CASASTGTSGSPRGREQYF
. | TRBV19 | CASDRGDNQPQHF
. | TRBV9 | CASSKDTNTEAFF
. | TRBV7-3 | CASSLGPVETQYF
once | TRBV5-1 | CASSPGRGSYEQYF
. | TRBV27 | CASSLSWDTDTQYF
. | TRBV19 | CASSLGNEQFF
. | TRBV19 | CASSIRTGGIYEQYF